This T cell receptor (beta chain) was retrieved from a study of early T cells in non-severe SARS-CoV-2 infection. MiXCR, run by TCRdb on the 5' RACE reads, gives a single entry per CDR3 protein. The sample shows under 70,000 distinct CDR3 sequences, over 10% of them seen only once. CDR3 length: 15 amino acids. V dropped 1 base and J dropped 13; count of bases not matched to a gene: 15. Per the germline V gene, CDR1 is SGHRS and CDR2 is YFSETQ. Only a few counts were recorded for this clonotype. The V gene is TRBV5-1, the J gene TRBJ2-3, with 7 nucleotides matching TRBD1. Sequenced input: whole blood. The TCR was taken from an adult who was a healthcare worker with PCR-confirmed SARS-CoV-2 infection or an uninfected control (not recorded which). CDR3 in DNA: TGCGCCAGCAGCTTGACCACGAACACAGGGGACCCAGAGTATTTT. It yields the protein CASSLTTNTGDPEYF.